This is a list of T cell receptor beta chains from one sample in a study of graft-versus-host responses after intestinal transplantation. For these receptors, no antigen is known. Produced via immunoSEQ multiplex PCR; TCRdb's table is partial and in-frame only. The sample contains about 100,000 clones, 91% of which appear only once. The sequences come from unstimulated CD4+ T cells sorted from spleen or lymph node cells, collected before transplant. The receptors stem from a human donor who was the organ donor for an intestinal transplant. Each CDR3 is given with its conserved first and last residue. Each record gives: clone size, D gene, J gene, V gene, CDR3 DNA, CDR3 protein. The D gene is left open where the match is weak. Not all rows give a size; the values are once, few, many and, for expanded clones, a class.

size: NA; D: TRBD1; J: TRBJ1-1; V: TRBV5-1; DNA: TGCGCCAGCAGAACAGGGGTCTCGGGGACTGAAGCTTTCTTT; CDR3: CASRTGVSGTEAFF
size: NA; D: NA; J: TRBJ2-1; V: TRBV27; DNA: TGTGCCAGCAGCCCTGACCTAGGCTCCTACAATGAGCAGTTCTTC; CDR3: CASSPDLGSYNEQFF
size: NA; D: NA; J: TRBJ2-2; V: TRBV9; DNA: TGTGCCAGCAGCGCCGATAGAGAGACCGGGGAGCTGTTTTTT; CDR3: CASSADRETGELFF
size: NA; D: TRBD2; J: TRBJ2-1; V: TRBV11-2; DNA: TGTGCCAGCAGCGTTGGGACTAGCGGGGACGTCTACAATGAGCAGTTCTTC; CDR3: CASSVGTSGDVYNEQFF
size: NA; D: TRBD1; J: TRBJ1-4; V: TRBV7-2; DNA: TGTGCCAGCAGCTCTGTCAGGGGGACTAATGAAAAACTGTTTTTT; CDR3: CASSSVRGTNEKLFF
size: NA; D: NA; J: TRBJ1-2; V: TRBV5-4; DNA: TGTGCCAGCAGCTCGTTATCCTACTATGGCTACACCTTC; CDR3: CASSSLSYYGYTF
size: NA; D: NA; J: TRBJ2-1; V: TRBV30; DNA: TGTGCCTGGAGTGACCGCCCGGGACACCGCTCCTACAATGAGCAGTTCTTC; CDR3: CAWSDRPGHRSYNEQFF
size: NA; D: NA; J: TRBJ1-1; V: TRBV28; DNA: TGTGCCAGCAGTTATAGAATGAACACTGAAGCTTTCTTT; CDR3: CASSYRMNTEAFF
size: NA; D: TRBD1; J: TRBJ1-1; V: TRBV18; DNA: TGTGCCAGCTCAGCGGGACAGGGATTTAAGACTGAAGCTTTCTTT; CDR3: CASSAGQGFKTEAFF
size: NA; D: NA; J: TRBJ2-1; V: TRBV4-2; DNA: TGTGCCAGCAGCCAAGATTCTAGCCTTAGCGGCGAGCAGTTCTTC; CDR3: CASSQDSSLSGEQFF
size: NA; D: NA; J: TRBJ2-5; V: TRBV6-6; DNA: TGTGCCAGCAGTTACTCGAAACTAGCCGAGACCCAGTACTTC; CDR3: CASSYSKLAETQYF
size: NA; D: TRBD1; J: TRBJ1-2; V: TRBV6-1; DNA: TGTGCCAGCAGTGAACATCGGGACAGGGGGCTGGGCTACACCTTC; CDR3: CASSEHRDRGLGYTF
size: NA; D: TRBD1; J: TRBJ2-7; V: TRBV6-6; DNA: TGTGCCAGCAGCCGGACAGGGATACCCTACGAGCAGTACTTC; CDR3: CASSRTGIPYEQYF
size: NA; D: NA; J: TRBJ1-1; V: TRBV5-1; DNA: TGCGCCAGCAGCTTGGCCAGGGGTAACACTGAAGCTTTCTTT; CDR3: CASSLARGNTEAFF
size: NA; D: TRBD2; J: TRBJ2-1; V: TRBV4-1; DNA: TGCGCCAGCGGCCAAGTGACTAGCGGGGGGGGTTACAATGAGCAGTTCTTC; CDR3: CASGQVTSGGGYNEQFF
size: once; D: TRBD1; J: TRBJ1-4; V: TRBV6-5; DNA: TGTGCCAGCAGTTACGGGAGACAGGGGGGAGGAAAACTGTTTTTT; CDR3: CASSYGRQGGGKLFF
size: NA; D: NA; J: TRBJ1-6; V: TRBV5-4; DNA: TGTGCCAGCAGCTTGCGGCAGGGGAATTCACCCCTCCACTTT; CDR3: CASSLRQGNSPLHF
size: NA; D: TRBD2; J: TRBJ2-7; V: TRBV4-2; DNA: TGTGCCAGCAGCCAAGATTCGCGGGGGAATTCCGAGCAGTACTTC; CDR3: CASSQDSRGNSEQYF
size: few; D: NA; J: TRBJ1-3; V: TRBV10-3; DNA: TGTGCCATCCGAGGTTTGGAAAACACCATATATTTT; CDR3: CAIRGLENTIYF
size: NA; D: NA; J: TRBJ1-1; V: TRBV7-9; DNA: TGTGCCAGCAGCTACGACAGGCCCTCGAACACTGAAGCTTTCTTT; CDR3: CASSYDRPSNTEAFF
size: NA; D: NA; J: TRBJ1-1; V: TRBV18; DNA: TGTGCCAGCTCGCCCCGCAGCACTGAAGCTTTCTTT; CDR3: CASSPRSTEAFF
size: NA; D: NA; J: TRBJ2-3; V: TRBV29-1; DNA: TGCAGCGTTGGCGAGTCGTCGACAGATACGCAGTACTTT; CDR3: CSVGESSTDTQYF
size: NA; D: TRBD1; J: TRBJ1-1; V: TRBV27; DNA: TGTGCCAGCAGTTTAACCTTCCGCCAAGGACAGGACACTGAAGCTTTCTTT; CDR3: CASSLTFRQGQDTEAFF
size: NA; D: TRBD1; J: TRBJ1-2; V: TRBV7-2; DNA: TGTGCCAGCAGCTTAACCTCCCTAAGACAGGGCGCCTACACCTTC; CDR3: CASSLTSLRQGAYTF
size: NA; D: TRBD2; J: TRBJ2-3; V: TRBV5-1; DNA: TGCGCCAGCAGCCCCGGACTAGCTACAGATACGCAGTATTTT; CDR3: CASSPGLATDTQYF
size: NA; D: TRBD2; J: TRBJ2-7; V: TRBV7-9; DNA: TGTGCCAGCAGGGGGGGAGGGCTCGGCAACGAGCAGTACTTC; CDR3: CASRGGGLGNEQYF
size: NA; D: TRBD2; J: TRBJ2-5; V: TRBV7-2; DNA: TGTGCCAGCACCAAAGGGAAGGGCGGGGGGACCCAAGAGACCCAGTACTTC; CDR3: CASTKGKGGGTQETQYF
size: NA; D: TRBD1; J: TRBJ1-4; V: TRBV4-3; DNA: TGCGCCAGCAGCCGAACTTCCGGGACAGGGGATGAAAAACTGTTTTTT; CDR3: CASSRTSGTGDEKLFF
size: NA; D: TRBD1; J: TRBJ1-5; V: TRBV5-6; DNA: TGTGCCAGCAGCTTCGGCAGGGGGCTGGATAGCAATCAGCCCCAGCATTTT; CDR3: CASSFGRGLDSNQPQHF
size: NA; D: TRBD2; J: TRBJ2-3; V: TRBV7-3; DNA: TGTGCCAGCAGCTTAACTAGCGGGGGGTGGGCAGATACGCAGTATTTT; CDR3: CASSLTSGGWADTQYF
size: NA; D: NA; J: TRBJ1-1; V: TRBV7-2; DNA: TGTGCCAGCAGCCAGCGGGGACAACCAGTGGTCACTGAAGCTTTCTTT; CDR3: CASSQRGQPVVTEAFF
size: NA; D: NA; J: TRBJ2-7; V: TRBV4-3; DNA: TGCGCCAGCAGCCAGACGGACTTAGGAGCCTACGAGCAGTACTTC; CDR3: CASSQTDLGAYEQYF
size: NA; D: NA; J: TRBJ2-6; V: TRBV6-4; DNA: TGTGCCAGCAGTCAGGAACTGGGGGCCAACGTCCTGACTTTC; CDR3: CASSQELGANVLTF
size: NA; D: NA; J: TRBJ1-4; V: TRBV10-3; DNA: TGTGCCATCAGTGAGCCTAGAGGGAGGGGACTCACTAATGAAAAACTGTTTTTT; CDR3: CAISEPRGRGLTNEKLFF
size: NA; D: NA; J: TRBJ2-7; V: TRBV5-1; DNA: TGCGCCAGCAGCTTGGACAGAAGCCAGGGATACGAGCAGTACTTC; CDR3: CASSLDRSQGYEQYF
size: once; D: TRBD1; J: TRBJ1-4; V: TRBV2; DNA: TGTGCCAGCAGTGAGACAGGGGGGGGTGAAAAACTGTTTTTT; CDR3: CASSETGGGEKLFF
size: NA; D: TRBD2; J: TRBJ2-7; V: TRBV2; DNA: TGTGCCAGCAGGGGCGGGGGGGCTGTCTGGGAGCAGTACTTC; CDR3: CASRGGGAVWEQYF
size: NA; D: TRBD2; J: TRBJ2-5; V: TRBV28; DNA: TGTGCCAGCAGTTTACCCGCGGGGGGAATTGAGACCCAGTACTTC; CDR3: CASSLPAGGIETQYF
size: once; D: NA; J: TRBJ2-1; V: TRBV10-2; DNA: TGCGCCAGGGGGCGAGGCTACAATGAGCAGTTCTTC; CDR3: CARGRGYNEQFF
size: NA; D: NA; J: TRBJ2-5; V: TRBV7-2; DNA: TGTGCCAGCAGCTTTGGCCGGGGAGCGGGTCAAGAGACCCAGTACTTC; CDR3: CASSFGRGAGQETQYF
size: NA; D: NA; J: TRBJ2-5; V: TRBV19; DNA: TGTGCCAGTAGGGGGACAAAGCAGTACTTC; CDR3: CASRGTKQYF
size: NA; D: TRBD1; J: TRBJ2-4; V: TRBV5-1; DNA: TGCGCCAGCAGGTTCGGGACAGGCGCCCCAAGAGACATTCAGTACTTC; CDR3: CASRFGTGAPRDIQYF
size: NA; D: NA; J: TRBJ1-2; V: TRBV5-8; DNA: TGTGCCAGCAGCTTGGTGGGGACTACTAACTATGGCTACACCTTC; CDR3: CASSLVGTTNYGYTF
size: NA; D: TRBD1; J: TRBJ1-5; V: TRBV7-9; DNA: TGTGCCAGCAGCTTAACAGGGGATTTTAATCAGCCCCAGCATTTT; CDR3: CASSLTGDFNQPQHF
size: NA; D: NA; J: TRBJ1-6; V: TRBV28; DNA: TGTGTGTCGGGGGGGGGAACTTCACCCCTCCACTTT; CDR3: CVSGGGTSPLHF
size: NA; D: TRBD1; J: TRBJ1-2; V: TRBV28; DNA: TGTGCCAGCAGTTTGGACAGGGGACTTGGCTACACCTTC; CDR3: CASSLDRGLGYTF
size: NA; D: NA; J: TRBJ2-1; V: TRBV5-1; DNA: TGCGCCAGCAGCTTGGAAGGTTCCAGGGCCCTTACCCCGGAGCAGTTCTTC; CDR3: CASSLEGSRALTPEQFF
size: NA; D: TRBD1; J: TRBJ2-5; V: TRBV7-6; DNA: TGTGCCAGCAGTGTCAGGGGGCAGACCCAGTACTTC; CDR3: CASSVRGQTQYF
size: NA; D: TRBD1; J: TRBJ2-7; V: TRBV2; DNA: TGTGCCAGCAGGGAGACAGGGCAACGACAGTACTTC; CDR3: CASRETGQRQYF
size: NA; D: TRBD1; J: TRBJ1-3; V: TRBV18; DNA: TGTGCCAGCGGACAGCGGCAGGGGGGTGGAAACACCATATATTTT; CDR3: CASGQRQGGGNTIYF
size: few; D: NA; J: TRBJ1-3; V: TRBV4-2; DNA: TGTGCCAGCAGCAAGGGACACAGAACCTCTGGAAACACCATATATTTT; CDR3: CASSKGHRTSGNTIYF
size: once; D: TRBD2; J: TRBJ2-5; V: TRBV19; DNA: TGTGCCAGTAGTTGGACTAGCGGGGGGGCGGAGACCCAGTACTTC; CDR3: CASSWTSGGAETQYF
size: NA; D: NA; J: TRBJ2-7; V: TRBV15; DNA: TGTGCCACCAGCAGAGCTCTACTCTCCTACGAGCAGTACTTC; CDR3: CATSRALLSYEQYF
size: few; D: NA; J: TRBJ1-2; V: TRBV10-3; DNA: TGTGCCATCAGTGCCGACAGGCCCTGGGATGGCTACACCTTC; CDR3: CAISADRPWDGYTF
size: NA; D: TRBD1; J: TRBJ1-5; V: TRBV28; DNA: TGTGCCAGCAGTCCAGGGGGTGGAAGCAATCAGCCCCAGCATTTT; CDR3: CASSPGGGSNQPQHF